One sample yielded the 2 T cell receptor beta chains listed below, sequenced in a study of PD-1 blockade in classical Hodgkin lymphoma. TCRdb's copy holds only in-frame clones and misses some; the assay was immunoSEQ multiplex PCR. The sample has approximately 10,000 clones; more than 75% are singletons. The sample's time point: cycle 4 day 1 (C4D1), after around six weeks of nivolumab. Autologous stem cell transplantation was followed by relapse in every patient, and brentuximab vedotin exposure varied. From thawed PBMCs, CD8+ T cells were isolated by magnetic negative selection. The source was CD8+ T cells from blood, collected before the fourth cycle of nivolumab. Receptors originate from a human donor with classical Hodgkin lymphoma. The donor label of this sample is uncertain.

The genes are TRBV11-2 and TRBJ2-7, with 9 bases aligning to TRBD2. This CDR3 is built from 14 residues. With V trimmed by 5 bases and J by 5 bases, 7 bases remained unmatched. Germline V gene data show CDR1 as SGHAT and CDR2 as FQNNGV. The CDR3 coding sequence is TGTGCCAGCAGCCCCGGGACTAGCCTCAACGAGCAGTACTTC. The encoded protein is CASSPGTSLNEQYF.

The V gene is TRBV5-1, the J gene TRBJ2-7, with D uncertain. The CDR3 is 16 amino acids. Germline-derived CDR1 and CDR2 are SGHRS and YFSETQ. The V end lost 2 bases, the J end lost 1 base, and 16 bases lay between the germline ends. CDR3 sequence (DNA): TGCGCCAGCAGCTTCAAGGAACCCTCCTCTTCCTACGAGCAGTACTTC. Encoded protein: CASSFKEPSSSYEQYF.